This T cell receptor (beta chain) is from a study of regulatory T cells in long-lasting Graves disease. CDR3-region Arm-PCR and iRepertoire HTBI primers produced the TCR beta libraries. TCRdb analysed the multiplex PCR reads with MiXCR anew, one entry per CDR3 protein. Of under 450,000 distinct CDR3 sequences listed, roughly a quarter were seen once; the top ten hold over 25%. The CDR3 has 16 residues. Germline CDR1 LNHDA, CDR2 SQIVND (reference sequence). The V gene end was trimmed by 7 bases and the J gene end by 4 bases; junction bases not matched to a gene: 13. As for time point: persistent/refractory GD, antithyroid drugs over 5 years with positive TRAb. PBMC RNA served as the TCR library source.

This receptor was obtained from a female donor with Graves disease. V usage is TRBV19 and J usage is TRBJ2-1; 7 nucleotides agree with TRBD2. The sample in question was peripheral blood mononuclear cells (PBMCs), obtained when the disease was refractory, from a patient treated with antithyroid drugs. The CDR3 spells CASTPRAGEMYNEQFF. In DNA form, the CDR3 reads TGTGCCAGTACCCCACGGGCGGGAGAAATGTACAATGAGCAGTTCTTC. Variable domain in full (rest from reference TRBV19 and TRBJ2-1): DGGITQSPKYLFRKEGQNVTLSCEQNLNHDAMYWYRQDPGQGLRLIYYSQIVNDFQKGDIAEGYSVSREKKESFPLTVTSAQKNPTAFYLCASTPRAGEMYNEQFFGPGTRLTVL.